The 27 T cell receptor beta chains below were found in one sample sequenced in a study of T cell responses to AZD1222 COVID-19 vaccine. The method was immunoSEQ multiplex PCR; TCRdb's version includes in-frame clones alone and lacks a portion of them. There are 150,000 to 200,000 clones in the sample; 85% to 90% occur only once, and 7.7% lies in the top ten. The input for sequencing was peripheral blood, taken on day 0 of AZD1222 vaccination. These receptors were collected from an adult in good health.

The chain combines TRBV11-2 with TRBJ1-1; possible D gene TRBD1, 6 bases. V was shortened by 5 bases and J by 2 bases, with 18 bases between the two germline ends. The CDR3 consists of 16 residues. Germline V gene data show CDR1 as SGHAT and CDR2 as FQNNGV. The CDR3 DNA is TGTGCCAGCAGCCCCCGAACCACAGGGCCCAACACTGAAGCTTTCTTT. Its protein is CASSPRTTGPNTEAFF.

V gene TRBV3-1 (or the pseudogene TRBV3-2) combines with J gene TRBJ1-2, with 7 positions matching TRBD1. Trimming took 6 bases from V and 1 from J; bases not matched to a gene: 2. Germline CDR1 is LGHDT and CDR2 is YNNKEL (reference sequence). The CDR3 totals 13 residues. In DNA form, the CDR3 reads TGTGCCAGCAGACACAGGGGTAACTATGGCTACACCTTC. It encodes CASRHRGNYGYTF.

The chain carries TRBV10-1 and TRBJ2-7; D is unclear. V was cut by 8 bases and J by 3 bases, with 5 bases left in between. The CDR3 covers 10 residues. CDR1 and CDR2 (germline): WNHNN, SYGVQD (reference sequence). CDR3 region: CASEIYEQYF. CDR3 nucleotides: TGCGCCAGCGAGATCTACGAGCAGTACTTC.

V gene TRBV25-1 combines with J gene TRBJ2-7; TRBD1 matches 10 bases. The germline CDR1 and CDR2 sequences are MGHDK and SYGVNS. The CDR3 extends over 15 amino acids. V shed 3 bases and J 3 bases; nucleotides not matched to a gene: 5. CDR3 protein: CASSDPGQGIYEQYF. The CDR3 DNA sequence: TGTGCCAGCAGTGATCCGGGACAGGGGATCTACGAGCAGTACTTC.

This sequence joins TRBV27 and TRBJ2-1; TRBD2 matches 8 bases. The CDR3 covers 13 residues. CDR1 is MNHEY, CDR2 SMNVEV, per germline (reference sequence). The V and J ends lost 6 bases and 10 bases, in that order; junction bases with no gene match: 8. Here the CDR3 reads CASSGGGLGEQFF. CDR3 bases: TGTGCCAGCAGCGGGGGGGGCCTGGGGGAGCAGTTCTTC.

V and J are TRBV11-2 and TRBJ2-7; 7 bases align to TRBD1. Looked up from germline, CDR1 is SGHAT and CDR2 is FQNNGV. The V and J ends lost 3 bases and 1 base, in that order; junction bases with no gene match: 6. The CDR3 is made up of 15 amino acids. The CDR3 protein is CASSLGPGQSYEQYF. CDR3 in DNA: TGTGCCAGCAGCTTGGGACCGGGACAGTCCTACGAGCAGTACTTC.

A single count supports this clone. The rearrangement uses TRBV6-2 or TRBV6-3 and TRBJ1-1; D gene ambiguous. V shed 2 bases and J shed 0 bases, with 4 bases lying between them. CDR1 is MNHEY and CDR2 is SVGEGT in the germline V gene. This CDR3 contains 13 residues. The CDR3 region is CASSYILNTEAFF. For the CDR3, the DNA is TGTGCCAGCAGTTACATCCTGAACACTGAAGCTTTCTTT.

The rearrangement uses TRBV10-3 and TRBJ1-5; TRBD1 is a possible D gene (5 bases). Per germline, CDR1 ENHRY and CDR2 SYGVKD. V lost 0 bases and J 5 bases, leaving 11 bases between the germline ends. This CDR3 has 15 residues. The CDR3, as DNA: TGTGCCATCAGTGAGTCTCCGACAGAGGATCAGCCCCAGCATTTT. Translating it yields CAISESPTEDQPQHF.

The genes are TRBV6-5 and TRBJ1-6; 7 bases align to TRBD1. Germline V gene data show CDR1 as MNHEY and CDR2 as SVGAGI. Trimming removed 7 bases from V and 10 bases from J; junction bases left unmatched: 10. CDR3 length: 14 amino acids. CDR3 sequence reads: CASNPTGRGSPLHF. The CDR3 DNA reads TGTGCCAGCAACCCGACAGGGAGGGGCTCACCCCTCCACTTT.

This clone was recorded a few times. The chain uses TRBV28 and TRBJ1-1, with D possibly TRBD1 on 5 matching bases. The germline V gene encodes CDR1 MDHEN and CDR2 SYDVKM. The CDR3 covers 14 residues. The germline V and J ends were trimmed by 7 bases and 4 bases, with 16 bases remaining between them. CDR3 coding DNA: TGTGCCAGCACAAGAGGGGTTGCGCGCACTGAAGCTTTCTTT. This translates into CASTRGVARTEAFF.

The sample holds one count of this clone. The chain couples TRBV3-1 (or the pseudogene TRBV3-2) to TRBJ2-2; the D is unclear. Germline V lookup: CDR1 LGHDT, CDR2 YNNKEL (reference sequence). Trimming shortened V by 3 bases and J by 10 bases, and 12 bases separated the two germline ends. CDR3 length: 13 residues. The CDR3 region has the DNA TGTGCCAGCAGCCAGAATCCCGGGTCGGAGCTGTTTTTT. Protein sequence: CASSQNPGSELFF.

The rearrangement joins TRBV30 to TRBJ1-3; TRBD1 is a possible D gene (5 bases). The CDR3 has 13 amino acids. Germline CDR1 reads GTSNPN; CDR2 reads SVGIG (reference sequence). Deletions cut 0 bases from V and 4 bases from J, with 7 bases between. The CDR3 sequence: CAWSVGVGNTIYF. The CDR3 DNA follows: TGTGCCTGGAGTGTAGGGGTGGGAAACACCATATATTTT.

The V call is TRBV7-2, the J call TRBJ1-2; no definite D call. V was shortened by 1 base and J by 4 bases, with 10 bases between the two germline ends. The V gene's germline CDR1 is SGHTA and CDR2 FQGNSA. The CDR3 contains 14 residues. In DNA, the CDR3 is TGTGCCAGCAGCTTAGAGGGTCAGGTCTATGGCTACACCTTC. Protein: CASSLEGQVYGYTF.

This chain links TRBV4-2 with TRBJ2-3, with 7 bases fitting TRBD1. The V and J ends lost 4 bases and 7 bases, in that order; junction bases with no gene match: 11. CDR1 and CDR2 from the germline V gene are LGHNA and YNFKEQ. CDR3 length equals 15 residues. The CDR3 nucleotides read TGTGCCAGCAGCCCTAAAAAGGGGGCCGGGAATACGCAGTATTTT. Residues: CASSPKKGAGNTQYF.

The V and J genes are TRBV5-1 and TRBJ2-7; TRBD2 might be the D (7 bases). Per germline, CDR1 SGHRS and CDR2 YFSETQ. The CDR3 extends over 18 amino acids. The V end lost 2 bases, the J end lost 2 bases, and 23 bases lay between the germline ends. The chain's CDR3 is CASSFQMVGAGATYEQYF. Written as DNA, the CDR3 is TGCGCCAGCAGCTTCCAAATGGTGGGGGCGGGGGCCACCTACGAGCAGTACTTC.

This clone was observed a single time. In the same sample, other DNA sequences code for this CDR3. V and J are TRBV19 and TRBJ2-1, with D possibly matching TRBD1 (6 bases). Trimming stripped 7 bases from V and 0 bases from J, with 10 bases between. Germline-derived CDR1 and CDR2 are LNHDA and SQIVND (reference sequence). There are 14 residues in the CDR3. In nucleotides, the CDR3 is TGTGCCAGTACGACGGACAGCTCCTACAATGAGCAGTTCTTC. Its translation is CASTTDSSYNEQFF.

This rearrangement joins TRBV28 to TRBJ1-4, with D uncertain. CDR1 and CDR2 (germline): MDHEN, SYDVKM. V lost 1 base to trimming and J lost 0 bases, with 9 bases between them. The CDR3 totals 16 residues. The CDR3 DNA is TGTGCCAGCAGTTTATCCGCCTTTACAACTAATGAAAAACTGTTTTTT. Translation gives CASSLSAFTTNEKLFF.

The chain is built from TRBV5-1 and TRBJ2-7; 10 bases match TRBD2. The CDR3 has 14 amino acids. Losses at the gene ends were 2 bases for V and 2 bases for J; bases not matched to a gene: 1. Germline CDR1 SGHRS, CDR2 YFSETQ. CDR3 sequence reads: CASSLTSGAYEQYF. CDR3 coding DNA: TGCGCCAGCAGCTTAACTAGCGGGGCCTACGAGCAGTACTTC.

The chain carries TRBV5-4 and TRBJ2-1; possible D gene TRBD2, 7 bases. This CDR3 is 16 amino acids long. In germline, CDR1 is SGHNT, CDR2 YYREEE (reference sequence). The V gene lost 4 bases and the J gene lost 0 bases, with 14 bases spanning the gap. Here the CDR3 reads CASSPGGPSSYNEQFF. Written as DNA, the CDR3 is TGTGCCAGCAGCCCCGGGGGGCCGAGCTCCTACAATGAGCAGTTCTTC.

The chain carries TRBV3-1 (or the pseudogene TRBV3-2) and TRBJ2-5, with D possibly being TRBD2 (7 bases). Per germline, CDR1 LGHDT and CDR2 YNNKEL (reference sequence). This CDR3 has 17 amino acids. Deletions cut 0 bases from V and 5 bases from J, with 19 bases between. CDR3 in amino acids: CASSQEWRGGLSETQYF. DNA for the CDR3: TGTGCCAGCAGCCAAGAATGGAGGGGGGGCCTTTCCGAGACCCAGTACTTC.

The rearrangement uses TRBV24-1 and TRBJ1-5, with TRBD1 matching 8 bases. CDR1 is KGHDR, CDR2 SFDVKD, per germline. The CDR3 consists of 13 residues. Germline trimming cut 9 bases from V and 2 bases from J; bases unmatched to any gene: 2. The CDR3 loop is CATETGGNQPQHF. The CDR3 DNA reads TGTGCCACCGAGACAGGGGGCAATCAGCCCCAGCATTTT.

The gene calls are TRBV5-5 and TRBJ1-1; tentatively, D is TRBD1 (5 bases). Germline assignment: CDR1 SGHKS and CDR2 YYEKEE (reference sequence). Deletions cut 0 bases from V and 1 base from J, with 10 bases between. CDR3 length: 15 amino acids. CDR3 DNA: TGTGCCAGCAGCTTGGGTCCGGGACGGAACACTGAAGCTTTCTTT. It is translated as CASSLGPGRNTEAFF.

V is TRBV11-2 and J is TRBJ2-3; D gene ambiguous. CDR3 length equals 12 residues. The germline V gene encodes CDR1 SGHAT and CDR2 FQNNGV. The germline V and J ends were trimmed by 3 bases and 4 bases, with 5 bases remaining between them. The CDR3 coding sequence is TGTGCCAGCAGCTTTGGGGCAGATACGCAGTATTTT. Translating gives CASSFGADTQYF.

This chain links TRBV30 with TRBJ1-2, with 9 bases identical to TRBD1. Germline values: CDR1 GTSNPN, CDR2 SVGIG (reference sequence). CDR3 length equals 15 residues. With V trimmed by 2 bases and J by 2 bases, 6 bases remained unmatched. CDR3 amino acids: CAWSFSGQGNYGYTF. Written as DNA, the CDR3 is TGTGCCTGGAGTTTCTCGGGACAGGGAAACTATGGCTACACCTTC.

J is TRBJ2-7 and V is TRBV12-5; 9 positions agree with TRBD1. V gave up 7 bases and J gave up 5 bases; unmatched junction bases: 12. This CDR3 is 15 amino acids long. Germline V gene data show CDR1 as LGHNT and CDR2 as FRNRAP. CDR3: CASARGDRVYHEQYF. For the CDR3, the DNA is TGTGCTAGTGCCCGTGGGGACAGGGTATATCACGAGCAGTACTTC.

The J gene is TRBJ2-7, the V gene TRBV5-1; weak D call: TRBD1 (5 bases). This CDR3 has 15 amino acids. Trimming removed 1 base from V and 0 bases from J, with 11 bases in between. Germline-derived CDR1 and CDR2 are SGHRS and YFSETQ. CDR3 nucleotide sequence: TGCGCCAGCAGCTTGAGTGCGGACAACTCCTACGAGCAGTACTTC. Protein product: CASSLSADNSYEQYF.

There are a few counts of this clone. The chain is built from TRBV7-3 and TRBJ2-1; 8 bases are shared with TRBD2. Germline values: CDR1 SGHTA, CDR2 FQGTGA. Trimming at V came to 4 bases and at J to 0 bases, leaving 2 bases not matched to a gene. The CDR3 loop spans 15 amino acids. CDR3 in amino acids: CASSYRGGSYNEQFF. The CDR3 DNA sequence: TGTGCCAGCAGCTATCGGGGGGGCTCCTACAATGAGCAGTTCTTC.